The 10 T cell receptor beta chains presented below share a single source sample, sequenced in a study of radiation and T cells in renal cell carcinoma. Clones were read by immunoSEQ multiplex PCR, and TCRdb kept only the in-frame ones, dropping some. Here the sample spans 100,000 to 150,000 clones, 65% to 85% being singletons. Time point given: blood 2 weeks post-SBRT. Treatment: 15 Gy SBRT to primary tumor, nephrectomy 4 weeks later. The starting material was blood, obtained from a patient whose treatment included radiotherapy and nephrectomy. These receptors originate from a man aged 50 to 60 with renal cell carcinoma.

This rearrangement joins TRBV30 to TRBJ2-5; unclear D gene. The J call may not be correct, given that the DNA end is closer to TRBJ2-7. The CDR3 has 12 amino acids. The germline CDR1 and CDR2 sequences are GTSNPN and SVGIG (reference sequence). The CDR3 DNA follows: TGTGCCTGGAGTCCAACCAGGACCGAGCAGTACTTC. Protein: CAWSPTRTEQYF.

This chain joins TRBV5-1 and TRBJ1-3; D may be TRBD1 (6 bases). Trimming took 7 bases from V and 5 from J, leaving 13 bases between them. CDR1 is SGHRS and CDR2 is YFSETQ in the germline V gene. The CDR3 covers 13 residues. The CDR3 DNA follows: TGCGCCAGCCGTGGGGGGGCCAGAAACACCATATATTTT. Translated, it gives CASRGGARNTIYF.

In regard to this clone: The same CDR3 arises from other DNA sequences in this sample as well. This chain joins TRBV7-2 and TRBJ1-1; possibly TRBD1 for D (5 bases). Trimming shortened V by 4 bases and J by 1 base, and 7 bases separated the two germline ends. From germline, CDR1 is SGHTA and CDR2 FQGNSA. CDR3 length equals 13 residues. The CDR3 bases are TGTGCCAGCAGCTCCGACAGGAACACTGAAGCTTTCTTT. Residues: CASSSDRNTEAFF.

This clone came up a few times. V and J are TRBV19 and TRBJ1-1, with 9 bases fitting TRBD1. CDR1 LNHDA and CDR2 SQIVND come from the germline V gene (reference sequence). The CDR3 has 17 residues. Germline trimming cut 5 bases from V and 3 bases from J; bases unmatched to any gene: 13. CDR3 loop: CASSVSHIGDRDTEAFF. CDR3 sequence (DNA): TGTGCCAGTAGTGTGAGCCACATTGGGGACAGGGACACTGAAGCTTTCTTT.

Notes on this clone: This specimen includes other DNA sequences encoding the same CDR3. The chain links TRBV30 to TRBJ2-7; 10 bases are a match to TRBD1. The CDR3 runs to 14 residues. With 0 bases clipped from V and 6 bases from J, the junction kept 5 bases outside the gene matches. The germline CDR1 and CDR2 sequences are GTSNPN and SVGIG (reference sequence). The CDR3 spells CAWSVAGQGREQYF. The CDR3 DNA reads as TGTGCCTGGAGTGTAGCGGGACAGGGGCGCGAGCAGTACTTC.

For the CDR3, the DNA is TGCGCCAGCAGCCCTTCGGACGAGAACTATGGCTACACCTTC. Encoded protein: CASSPSDENYGYTF. The chain uses TRBV5-1 and TRBJ1-2, with unresolved D. V gave up 4 bases and J gave up 2 bases, with 12 bases separating them. The CDR3 sequence is 14 residues long. From germline, CDR1 is SGHRS and CDR2 YFSETQ.

This chain joins TRBV9 and TRBJ2-7; 8 bases match TRBD1. The junction had 18 bases not matched to a gene; V was cut back by 4 bases and J by 3 bases. CDR1 and CDR2 from the germline V gene are SGDLS and YYNGEE. There are 18 residues in the CDR3. DNA for the CDR3: TGTGCCAGCAGCCTCTATGGGGGAGAGACAGGGGCCCTCTACGAGCAGTACTTC. Translation: CASSLYGGETGALYEQYF. Filled out from reference TRBV9 and TRBJ2-7, the complete variable domain reads DSGVTQTPKHLITATGQRVTLRCSPRSGDLSVYWYQQSLDQGLQFLIQYYNGEERAKGNILERFSAQQFPDLHSELNLSSLELGDSALYFCASSLYGGETGALYEQYFGPGTRLTVT.

J is TRBJ2-1 and V is TRBV4-1; TRBD2 matches 12 bases. Germline V gene data show CDR1 as MGHRA and CDR2 as YSYEKL. This CDR3 comprises 16 residues. Trimming cost V 1 base and J 6 bases; bases outside gene matches: 4. In DNA, the CDR3 is TGCGCCAGCAGCCAAGGTCCTAGCGGGGGGGTCAATGAGCAGTTCTTC. It is translated as CASSQGPSGGVNEQFF.

V is TRBV6-6 and J is TRBJ2-1, with D unresolved. Trimming left V 6 bases short and J 12 bases short, with 15 bases between. The CDR3 is 12 amino acids. In germline, CDR1 is MNHNY, CDR2 SVGAGI (reference sequence). This CDR3 is CASSQSGSRQFF. The CDR3 DNA reads TGTGCCAGCAGCCAATCCGGTTCTAGGCAGTTCTTC.

This clone was counted at least ten times. Distinct nucleotide sequences in the sample also encode this CDR3. The chain joins TRBV5-1 to TRBJ1-1; no clear D gene. This CDR3 comprises 13 residues. CDR1 and CDR2 (germline): SGHRS, YFSETQ. V was shortened by 4 bases and J by 0 bases, with 7 bases between the two germline ends. CDR3 DNA sequence: TGCGCCAGCAGCCCTATAGTGAACACTGAAGCTTTCTTT. Amino acids: CASSPIVNTEAFF. Together with reference TRBV5-1 and TRBJ1-1, the CDR3 gives the full variable domain: KAGVTQTPRYLIKTRGQQVTLSCSPISGHRSVSWYQQTPGQGLQFLFEYFSETQRNKGNFPGRFSGRQFSNSRSEMNVSTLELGDSALYLCASSPIVNTEAFFGQGTRLTVV.